A selection of T cell receptor beta chains follows, all from one sample in a study of cytomegalovirus exposure and HLA in healthy donors. TCRdb's copy holds only in-frame clones and misses some; the assay was immunoSEQ multiplex PCR. The table has tens of thousands of clones, roughly two thirds seen once. Material: PBMCs. The receptors originated from a male donor in good health and CMV-seropositive. Both conserved end residues are part of each CDR3. D genes are given only for firm matches. Rows give clone size only sometimes, using once, few, many, or a class for an expanded clone.

D: NA
J: TRBJ1-1
V: TRBV19
size: NA
CDR3: CASSIDMRKENTEAFF
DNA: TGTGCCAGTAGTATAGATATGAGGAAGGAAAACACTGAAGCTTTCTTT

D: TRBD1
J: TRBJ2-7
V: TRBV7-9
size: NA
CDR3: CASSFGTATYEQYF
DNA: TGTGCCAGCAGCTTTGGGACAGCGACCTACGAGCAGTACTTC

D: TRBD2
J: TRBJ2-1
V: TRBV6-1
size: once
CDR3: CASSVYSSGITNEQFF
DNA: TGTGCCAGCAGTGTTTACTCTAGCGGGATAACCAATGAGCAGTTCTTC

D: TRBD2
J: TRBJ2-1
V: TRBV29-1
size: NA
CDR3: CSVEVLWLAGGYNEQFF
DNA: TGCAGCGTTGAAGTTTTATGGCTAGCGGGGGGTTACAATGAGCAGTTCTTC

D: NA
J: TRBJ2-1
V: TRBV5-1
size: NA
CDR3: CASREFENEQFF
DNA: TGCGCCAGCAGAGAGTTTGAAAATGAGCAGTTCTTC

D: TRBD2
J: TRBJ2-1
V: TRBV18
size: NA
CDR3: CASSFTSGSHEQFF
DNA: TGTGCCAGCTCATTTACTAGCGGGAGCCATGAGCAGTTCTTC

D: NA
J: TRBJ1-1
V: TRBV4-1
size: few
CDR3: CASSQGYGVNTEAFF
DNA: TGCGCCAGCAGCCAAGGGTACGGGGTGAACACTGAAGCTTTCTTT

D: NA
J: TRBJ1-5
V: TRBV6-5
size: NA
CDR3: CASSLRSFQPQHF
DNA: TGTGCCAGCAGTCTGAGATCTTTTCAGCCCCAGCATTTT

D: NA
J: TRBJ2-5
V: TRBV2
size: NA
CDR3: CASSEARVRPQETQYF
DNA: TGTGCCAGCAGTGAAGCCCGGGTGCGACCCCAAGAGACCCAGTACTTC

D: TRBD2
J: TRBJ2-7
V: TRBV29-1
size: NA
CDR3: CSVGAPGGGSDEQYF
DNA: TGCAGCGTTGGCGCCCCGGGAGGGGGTAGCGACGAGCAGTACTTC

D: TRBD1
J: TRBJ2-4
V: TRBV28
size: NA
CDR3: CASSPMTGGGNIQYF
DNA: TGTGCCAGCAGTCCCATGACAGGGGGGGGAAACATTCAGTACTTC

D: TRBD1
J: TRBJ1-2
V: TRBV6-1
size: few
CDR3: CASTGQGPYGYTF
DNA: TGTGCCAGCACGGGACAGGGGCCCTATGGCTACACCTTC

D: NA
J: TRBJ2-1
V: TRBV18
size: NA
CDR3: CASSPPGSSYNEQFF
DNA: TGTGCCAGCTCACCACCGGGGAGCTCCTACAATGAGCAGTTCTTC

D: TRBD1
J: TRBJ2-1
V: TRBV7-9
size: NA
CDR3: CASSTTGDFYNEQFF
DNA: TGTGCCAGCAGCACGACAGGGGACTTCTACAATGAGCAGTTCTTC

D: TRBD1
J: TRBJ1-1
V: TRBV18
size: NA
CDR3: CASSPTGQGYGTEAFF
DNA: TGTGCCAGCTCACCAACGGGACAGGGGTACGGCACTGAAGCTTTCTTT

D: NA
J: TRBJ2-7
V: TRBV11-2
size: NA
CDR3: CASSLGLTGYEQYF
DNA: TGTGCCAGCAGCCTTGGCTTGACAGGCTACGAGCAGTACTTC

D: TRBD1
J: TRBJ1-3
V: TRBV6-5
size: NA
CDR3: CASSLDRSGNTIYF
DNA: TGTGCCAGCAGCTTGGACAGGTCTGGAAACACCATATATTTT

D: TRBD2
J: TRBJ2-1
V: TRBV6-6
size: once
CDR3: CASSYGGGPDNEQFF
DNA: TGTGCCAGCAGTTACGGCGGGGGGCCAGACAATGAGCAGTTCTTC

D: NA
J: TRBJ2-5
V: TRBV5-1
size: NA
CDR3: CASSPGEFQETQYF
DNA: TGCGCCAGCAGTCCAGGGGAGTTCCAAGAGACCCAGTACTTC

D: NA
J: TRBJ1-5
V: TRBV19
size: NA
CDR3: CASSNGDQPQHF
DNA: TGTGCCAGTAGTAACGGGGATCAGCCCCAGCATTTT

D: NA
J: TRBJ1-5
V: TRBV7-6
size: few
CDR3: CASSLEQGNQPQHF
DNA: TGTGCCAGCAGCTTAGAACAGGGCAATCAGCCCCAGCATTTT

D: NA
J: TRBJ1-5
V: TRBV6-1
size: NA
CDR3: CASLSAGNQPQHF
DNA: TGTGCCAGCCTTAGCGCGGGCAATCAGCCCCAGCATTTT

D: NA
J: TRBJ2-7
V: TRBV30
size: few
CDR3: CAWSRNRAYEQYF
DNA: TGTGCCTGGAGTCGAAACCGAGCCTACGAGCAGTACTTC

D: NA
J: TRBJ1-2
V: TRBV6-5
size: NA
CDR3: CASSYSRAFGYTF
DNA: TGTGCCAGCAGTTACTCGAGGGCGTTCGGCTACACCTTC

D: NA
J: TRBJ1-1
V: TRBV4-3
size: few
CDR3: CASSQDPTLNTEAFF
DNA: TGCGCCAGCAGCCAAGATCCCACATTGAACACTGAAGCTTTCTTT

D: NA
J: TRBJ2-7
V: TRBV4-3
size: NA
CDR3: CASSQDRGYEQYF
DNA: TGCGCCAGCAGCCAAGATCGGGGTTACGAGCAGTACTTC

D: TRBD1
J: TRBJ1-2
V: TRBV7-2
size: NA
CDR3: CASSPPRGRGYGYTF
DNA: TGTGCCAGCAGCCCCCCCAGGGGGCGCGGCTATGGCTACACCTTC

D: NA
J: TRBJ2-1
V: TRBV7-9
size: NA
CDR3: CASSLEDYSNEQFF
DNA: TGTGCCAGCAGCTTAGAAGACTACTCCAATGAGCAGTTCTTC

D: TRBD1
J: TRBJ2-4
V: TRBV30
size: NA
CDR3: CAWGGQGGDIQYF
DNA: TGTGCCTGGGGCGGACAGGGAGGCGACATTCAGTACTTC

D: TRBD1
J: TRBJ1-1
V: TRBV2
size: NA
CDR3: CASSPVDRGTAFF
DNA: TGTGCCAGCAGTCCCGTAGACAGGGGCACCGCTTTCTTT

D: NA
J: TRBJ1-3
V: TRBV7-3
size: NA
CDR3: CASSLGGGSSGNTVYF
DNA: TGTGCCAGCAGCCTCGGGGGGGGCTCCTCTGGAAACACCGTATATTTT

D: TRBD1
J: TRBJ2-7
V: TRBV10-2
size: NA
CDR3: CASSENPPGGVYEQYF
DNA: TGCGCCAGCAGTGAGAACCCCCCAGGGGGAGTGTACGAGCAGTACTTC

D: TRBD2
J: TRBJ2-2
V: TRBV5-1
size: NA
CDR3: CASRGGANTGELFF
DNA: TGCGCCAGCAGGGGAGGGGCGAACACCGGGGAGCTGTTTTTT

D: TRBD1
J: TRBJ2-1
V: TRBV9
size: NA
CDR3: CASSVRDRAYNEQFF
DNA: TGTGCCAGCAGCGTCCGGGACAGGGCGTACAATGAGCAGTTCTTC

D: TRBD1
J: TRBJ2-7
V: TRBV6-1
size: NA
CDR3: CASRLGQGWDEQYF
DNA: TGTGCCAGCAGATTGGGACAGGGCTGGGACGAGCAGTACTTC

D: NA
J: TRBJ2-7
V: TRBV4-1
size: NA
CDR3: CASSQRLNYEQYF
DNA: TGCGCCAGCAGCCAAAGACTGAATTACGAGCAGTACTTC

D: NA
J: TRBJ2-1
V: TRBV2
size: once
CDR3: CASSLLGNNEQFF
DNA: TGTGCCAGCAGTCTTCTAGGAAACAATGAGCAGTTCTTC

D: NA
J: TRBJ2-5
V: TRBV15
size: NA
CDR3: CATSSVRGLMQETQYF
DNA: TGTGCCACCAGCAGCGTACGGGGGTTGATGCAAGAGACCCAGTACTTC

D: TRBD1
J: TRBJ2-2
V: TRBV18
size: NA
CDR3: CASSHRGEGELFF
DNA: TGTGCCAGCTCGCACAGGGGCGAGGGGGAGCTGTTTTTT

D: TRBD2
J: TRBJ2-7
V: TRBV19
size: NA
CDR3: CASSIGTSGIYEQYF
DNA: TGTGCCAGTAGTATCGGGACTAGCGGGATTTACGAGCAGTACTTC

D: TRBD2
J: TRBJ2-1
V: TRBV5-1
size: NA
CDR3: CASSPPGLAGHEQFF
DNA: TGCGCCAGCAGCCCGCCGGGACTAGCAGGCCATGAGCAGTTCTTC

D: NA
J: TRBJ1-4
V: TRBV2
size: NA
CDR3: CASSGTVANEKLFF
DNA: TGTGCCAGCAGTGGAACAGTCGCTAATGAAAAACTGTTTTTT

D: NA
J: TRBJ2-7
V: TRBV27
size: NA
CDR3: CASSPPTSSAEQYF
DNA: TGTGCCAGCAGCCCGCCGACAAGCTCCGCCGAGCAGTACTTC

D: NA
J: TRBJ1-6
V: TRBV5-6
size: NA
CDR3: CASSLAGVSGRWYSPLHF
DNA: TGTGCCAGCAGCTTGGCGGGGGTATCTGGCCGTTGGTATTCACCCCTCCACTTT

D: TRBD2
J: TRBJ2-7
V: TRBV5-4
size: NA
CDR3: CASSLGSGRGSEQYF
DNA: TGTGCCAGCAGCTTGGGGAGCGGGAGAGGTAGCGAGCAGTACTTC

D: TRBD2
J: TRBJ2-3
V: TRBV4-1
size: NA
CDR3: CASSQGGLAGPSTDTQYF
DNA: TGCGCCAGCAGCCAAGGGGGACTAGCGGGGCCTAGCACAGATACGCAGTATTTT

D: TRBD2
J: TRBJ2-1
V: TRBV12-5
size: NA
CDR3: CASGLVIAGGFYNEQFF
DNA: TGTGCTAGTGGTTTGGTAATAGCGGGAGGGTTCTACAATGAGCAGTTCTTC

D: NA
J: TRBJ1-5
V: TRBV27
size: NA
CDR3: CASSFGPLGESNQPQHF
DNA: TGTGCCAGCAGTTTCGGACCTTTAGGGGAAAGCAATCAGCCCCAGCATTTT

D: NA
J: TRBJ2-7
V: TRBV23-1
size: NA
CDR3: CASSLFPRRAPYEQYF
DNA: TGCGCCAGCAGTCTATTTCCCAGGCGCGCACCCTACGAGCAGTACTTC

D: TRBD1
J: TRBJ2-7
V: TRBV7-2
size: NA
CDR3: CASSYTGTGSYEQYF
DNA: TGTGCCAGCAGTTATACCGGGACAGGGAGCTACGAGCAGTACTTC

D: NA
J: TRBJ2-7
V: TRBV18
size: NA
CDR3: CASSLQSYEQYF
DNA: TGTGCCAGCTCGTTACAGAGCTACGAGCAGTACTTC

D: NA
J: TRBJ1-6
V: TRBV5-4
size: NA
CDR3: CASSLAGGGASYNSPLHF
DNA: TGTGCCAGCAGCTTGGCCGGTGGGGGGGCGTCCTATAATTCACCCCTCCACTTT

D: NA
J: TRBJ2-1
V: TRBV11-2
size: NA
CDR3: CASSLSSSYNEQFF
DNA: TGTGCCAGCAGCTTATCTAGCTCCTACAATGAGCAGTTCTTC